One T cell receptor (beta chain) is described in this entry. The TCRbeta library was prepared with unique molecular identifiers. TCRdb called the PCR reads again in MiXCR, with one record for every CDR3 protein. The sample includes fewer than 450,000 distinct CDR3 sequences, around 16% seen only once; the top ten take around 38%. These data are taken from a study of T-cell reconstitution after alpha-beta-depleted transplantation in children. The sequencing used PBMCs, mostly from graft donor cells, collected 360 days after TCRalphabeta/CD19-depleted stem cell transplant. The TCR was taken from a male patient under 10 years old who had a stem cell transplant for acute lymphoblastic leukemia, so the T cells may come from the graft donor.

In DNA form, the CDR3 reads TGTGCCAGCAGCCCCATCACGGACGGAGCTAGCTCGGATACGCAGTATTTT. It translates to CASSPITDGASSDTQYF. This sequence joins TRBV28 and TRBJ2-3; the D gene is possibly TRBD2 (5 bases). Trimming shortened V by 6 bases and J by 6 bases, and 25 bases separated the two germline ends. Germline V gene sequence: CDR1 MDHEN, CDR2 SYDVKM. The CDR3 consists of 17 residues.